Below, 25 T cell receptor beta chains from the same sample are listed, as sequenced in a study of blood T cell repertoires in COVID-19. The repertoire was sequenced with immunoSEQ multiplex PCR; TCRdb's copy has only in-frame clones and lacks some. The data hold tens of thousands of clones, with approximately 80% observed a single time. What was sequenced was peripheral blood. The receptors come from a man aged 70-80 years with COVID-19, enrolled during active disease.

V and J are TRBV5-4 and TRBJ2-2, with 12 bases fitting TRBD2. V was pared by 4 bases and J by 0 bases, with 4 bases of the junction left unmatched. Germline assignment: CDR1 SGHNT and CDR2 YYREEE (reference sequence). The CDR3 is 17 amino acids. CDR3 in DNA: TGTGCCAGCAGCGTGGGACTAGCGGGCTCGAACACCGGGGAGCTGTTTTTT. The encoded protein is CASSVGLAGSNTGELFF.

The CDR3 region is CASSEAGTGHQPQHF. As DNA, the CDR3 is TGTGCCAGCAGCGAGGCCGGGACAGGGCACCAGCCCCAGCATTTT. This rearrangement joins TRBV7-9 to TRBJ1-5; 9 positions agree with TRBD1. The CDR3 sequence is 15 residues long. V was pared by 5 bases and J by 7 bases, with 9 bases of the junction left unmatched. From germline, CDR1 is SEHNR and CDR2 FQNEAQ (reference sequence).

This clone came up a few times. V usage is TRBV7-3 and J usage is TRBJ2-3; D uncertain. Germline V lookup: CDR1 SGHTA, CDR2 FQGTGA. V lost 5 bases and J 4 bases, leaving 10 bases between the germline ends. This CDR3 is 13 amino acids long. CDR3 bases: TGTGCCAGCAGCCCCGTTCGTGCAGATACGCAGTATTTT. Protein: CASSPVRADTQYF.

In DNA form, the CDR3 reads TGTGCCAGCAGCTTATCGGACAGGGGTAATTCACCCCTCCACTTT. Protein product: CASSLSDRGNSPLHF. The V gene is TRBV7-2, the J gene TRBJ1-6; 9 nucleotides match TRBD1. CDR1 is SGHTA, CDR2 FQGNSA, per germline. The V segment lost 2 bases and the J segment 6 bases; nucleotides outside the gene matches: 2. This CDR3 region has 15 residues.

The chain employs TRBV6-5 and TRBJ1-2, with no clear D. The CDR3 consists of 11 residues. CDR1 MNHEY and CDR2 SVGAGI come from the germline V gene. Deletions cut 8 bases from V and 4 bases from J, with 8 bases between. The DNA of the CDR3 is TGTGCCAGCCGCTCGGGCTATGGCTACACCTTC. Translation gives CASRSGYGYTF.

This clone was picked up one time. The V call is TRBV19, the J call TRBJ2-1, with 15 bases that match TRBD2. This CDR3 region has 19 residues. The germline V gene encodes CDR1 LNHDA and CDR2 SQIVND (reference sequence). V was pared by 11 bases and J by 8 bases, with 22 bases of the junction left unmatched. CDR3 DNA: TGTGCCGCGTCGGTCCGGACTAGCGGGGGGGCGCCTCTCGTCGATGAGCAGTTCTTC. Protein product: CAASVRTSGGAPLVDEQFF.

V is TRBV2 and J is TRBJ2-6; 10 bases agree with TRBD1. The CDR3 consists of 17 residues. Trimming cost V 6 bases and J 2 bases; bases outside gene matches: 7. CDR1 is SNHLY, CDR2 FYNNEI, per germline. CDR3: CASSRQGAQAGANVLTF. CDR3 nucleotide sequence: TGTGCCAGCAGCAGACAGGGGGCGCAAGCTGGGGCCAACGTCCTGACTTTC.

The sample holds a few counts of this clone. The V call is TRBV3-1 (or the pseudogene TRBV3-2), the J call TRBJ2-3; TRBD2 matches at 11 bases. Germline CDR1 reads LGHDT; CDR2 reads YNNKEL (reference sequence). The junction had 13 bases not matched to a gene; V was cut back by 2 bases and J by 3 bases. The CDR3 is 19 residues long. The CDR3 sequence is CASSQLAGGGTIGTDTQYF. The CDR3 region has the DNA TGTGCCAGCAGCCAATTAGCGGGAGGGGGCACTATTGGAACAGATACGCAGTATTTT.

The gene calls are TRBV6-1 and TRBJ2-1; TRBD2 matches 7 bases. CDR3 length: 14 amino acids. Germline lookup yields CDR1 MNHNS and CDR2 SASEGT. The V gene end was trimmed by 0 bases and the J gene end by 9 bases; junction bases not matched to a gene: 5. The CDR3 spells CASSEAPPGGEQFF. For the CDR3, the DNA is TGTGCCAGCAGTGAAGCCCCCCCGGGGGGTGAGCAGTTCTTC.

The V gene is TRBV4-3, the J gene TRBJ1-4; TRBD1 matches 7 bases. Germline CDR1 is LGHNA and CDR2 is YSLEER. The CDR3 length is 14 residues. Unmatched junction bases numbered 4, after V lost 5 bases and J lost 4 bases. The chain's CDR3 is CASSTQGDNEKLFF. The CDR3 region has the DNA TGCGCCAGCAGCACTCAGGGGGATAATGAAAAACTGTTTTTT.

In its sample, this clone was seen a few times. The rearrangement links TRBV12-3 or TRBV12-4 to TRBJ1-5, with D uncertain. V was clipped by 5 bases and J by 3 bases, with 5 bases between them. The CDR3 is 12 amino acids. This CDR3 is CASSIFNQPQHF. DNA of the CDR3: TGTGCCAGCAGTATCTTCAATCAGCCCCAGCATTTT.

This clone appeared a few times. The chain joins TRBV9 to TRBJ2-7; D perhaps matches TRBD1 (6 bases). Per the germline V gene, CDR1 is SGDLS and CDR2 is YYNGEE. CDR3 length equals 15 residues. V shed 1 base and J shed 3 bases, with 14 bases lying between them. The CDR3 region has the DNA TGTGCCAGCAGCGTAAGGGGGACGGTTGACTACGAGCAGTACTTC. Translated, it gives CASSVRGTVDYEQYF.

In DNA form, the CDR3 reads TGTGCCAGCATCGGACAGGGGTACTATGGCTACACCTTC. It is translated as CASIGQGYYGYTF. The chain uses TRBV2 and TRBJ1-2; 9 positions agree with TRBD1. CDR3 size: 13 residues. The ends lost 7 bases at V and 3 bases at J; junction bases unmatched: 3. The germline CDR1 and CDR2 sequences are SNHLY and FYNNEI.

The chain joins TRBV13 to TRBJ1-1; D gene ambiguous. Trimming cost V 4 bases and J 6 bases, with 18 bases left between them. The germline V gene encodes CDR1 PRHDT and CDR2 FYEKMQ (reference sequence). The CDR3 contains 15 residues. The CDR3 DNA reads as TGTGCCAGCAGCTCGCGGGGTCGTAAAGGGTCTGAAGCTTTCTTT. It yields the protein CASSSRGRKGSEAFF.

The J gene is TRBJ1-1, the V gene TRBV25-1; possible D gene TRBD1, 5 bases. The V gene lost 7 bases and the J gene lost 0 bases, with 12 bases spanning the gap. This CDR3 has 14 amino acids. CDR1 MGHDK and CDR2 SYGVNS come from the germline V gene. In DNA, the CDR3 is TGTGCCAGCACCCGGAGGGGATTGAACACTGAAGCTTTCTTT. It encodes CASTRRGLNTEAFF.

The chain uses TRBV6-1 and TRBJ1-5; D not certain. Germline CDR1 is MNHNS and CDR2 is SASEGT. The CDR3 runs 14 residues. V lost 0 bases and J 4 bases, leaving 7 bases between the germline ends. The CDR3, as DNA: TGTGCCAGCAGTGAAGCGTTCGGGAATCAGCCCCAGCATTTT. Protein product: CASSEAFGNQPQHF.

The V and J genes are TRBV28 and TRBJ2-2, with 11 positions matching TRBD2. Germline V gene lookup returns CDR1 MDHEN and CDR2 SYDVKM. CDR3 size: 17 residues. Trimming removed 0 bases from V and 1 base from J; junction bases left unmatched: 1. This chain's CDR3 is CASSLWGLAENTGELFF. The CDR3 DNA reads TGTGCCAGCAGTTTATGGGGACTAGCGGAGAACACCGGGGAGCTGTTTTTT.

V is TRBV4-3 and J is TRBJ2-1; perhaps TRBD1 as D (6 bases). Germline V CDR1 and CDR2: LGHNA, YSLEER. The CDR3 runs 15 residues. Trimming removed 7 bases from V and 9 bases from J, with 22 bases in between. DNA of the CDR3: TGCGCCAGCAACCGTGCAGGGTCAGGGGATACTGAGCAGTTCTTC. Its translation: CASNRAGSGDTEQFF.

The chain recombines TRBV11-2 with TRBJ1-4; 11 positions match TRBD1. CDR1 and CDR2 (germline): SGHAT, FQNNGV. This CDR3 region has 16 residues. With 5 bases clipped from V and 7 bases from J, the junction kept 9 bases outside the gene matches. CDR3 nucleotides: TGTGCCAGCAGCCAACTACCGGGACAGGGGGGTGAAAAACTGTTTTTT. Its protein product is CASSQLPGQGGEKLFF.

About this clone itself: The junction and the germline gene differ at one end; a read error may be behind it. The chain employs TRBV10-2 and TRBJ1-2; no clear D gene. The V gene's germline CDR1 is WSHSY and CDR2 SAAADI. This CDR3 is 15 amino acids long. The chain's CDR3 is CASSELQTPTGGYTF. CDR3 DNA: TGCGCCAGCAGCGAGTTACAGACCCCGACGGGGGGCTACACCTTC.

The chain recombines TRBV6-5 with TRBJ1-1, with 8 bases lining up with TRBD1. With V trimmed by 5 bases and J by 4 bases, 9 bases remained unmatched. This CDR3 contains 15 residues. Germline assignment: CDR1 MNHEY and CDR2 SVGAGI. The CDR3: CASSRTGSEGTEAFF. The CDR3, as DNA: TGTGCCAGCAGTCGGACAGGGAGTGAGGGCACTGAAGCTTTCTTT.

This rearrangement joins TRBV3-1 (or the pseudogene TRBV3-2) to TRBJ2-5; D not certain. The CDR3 has 14 amino acids. Trimming cost V 0 bases and J 5 bases, with 10 bases left between them. The germline gives CDR1 LGHDT, CDR2 YNNKEL (reference sequence). The CDR3 DNA reads TGTGCCAGCAGCCAAGATCGAGTTGAGGAGACCCAGTACTTC. Amino acid sequence: CASSQDRVEETQYF.

In its sample, this clone was seen a few times. The chain carries TRBV3-1 (or the pseudogene TRBV3-2) and TRBJ2-7, with TRBD1 identical over 10 bases. The junction had 7 bases not matched to a gene; V was cut back by 3 bases and J by 5 bases. The CDR3 loop spans 15 amino acids. CDR1 is LGHDT, CDR2 YNNKEL, per germline (reference sequence). DNA of the CDR3: TGTGCCAGCAGCCAGCCGGGACAGGGGATTGACGAGCAGTACTTC. Residues: CASSQPGQGIDEQYF.

This clone came up many times. The gene calls are TRBV24-1 and TRBJ1-5; 7 nucleotides align to TRBD1. This CDR3 has 16 amino acids. V trimming: 4 bases; J trimming: 1 base; junction bases outside the gene matches: 6. Germline CDR1 reads KGHDR; CDR2 reads SFDVKD. CDR3 loop: CATSDLDRVSNQPQHF. DNA of the CDR3: TGTGCCACCAGTGACCTTGACAGGGTGAGCAATCAGCCCCAGCATTTT.

This clone has only one observation. The chain links TRBV11-2 to TRBJ1-6; D gene unclear. The CDR3 has 16 amino acids. The germline V gene has CDR1 SGHAT and CDR2 FQNNGV. Between the trimmed V and J ends, which lost 5 bases and 6 bases, there was a span of 17 bases. The CDR3 DNA follows: TGTGCCAGCAGCCAGAGGTTGTGGCAGTTTAATTCACCCCTCCACTTT. Translated: CASSQRLWQFNSPLHF.